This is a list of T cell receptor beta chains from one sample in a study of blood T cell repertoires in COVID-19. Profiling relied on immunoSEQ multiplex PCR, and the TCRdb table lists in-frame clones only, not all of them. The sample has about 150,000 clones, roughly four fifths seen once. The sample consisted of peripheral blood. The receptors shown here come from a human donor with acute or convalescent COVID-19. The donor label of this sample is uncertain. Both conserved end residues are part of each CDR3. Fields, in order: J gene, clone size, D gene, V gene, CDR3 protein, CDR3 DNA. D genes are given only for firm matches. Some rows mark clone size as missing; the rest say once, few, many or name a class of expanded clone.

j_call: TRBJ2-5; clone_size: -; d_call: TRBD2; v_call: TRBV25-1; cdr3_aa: CASSRYGGGETQYF; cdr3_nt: TGTGCCAGCAGTCGATATGGGGGGGGAGAGACCCAGTACTTC
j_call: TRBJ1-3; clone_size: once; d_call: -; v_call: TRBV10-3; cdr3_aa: CAIRESGAGNTIYF; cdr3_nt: TGTGCCATCAGGGAGTCGGGAGCTGGAAACACCATATATTTT
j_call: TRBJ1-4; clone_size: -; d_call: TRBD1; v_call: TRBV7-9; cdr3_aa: CASSSRDRLEEKLFF; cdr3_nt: TGTGCCAGCAGCTCCAGGGACAGATTGGAGGAAAAACTGTTTTTT
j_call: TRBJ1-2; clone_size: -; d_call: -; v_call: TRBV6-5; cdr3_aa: CASSPRIDSSYGYTF; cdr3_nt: TGTGCCAGCAGTCCGAGGATTGACAGTTCCTATGGCTACACCTTC
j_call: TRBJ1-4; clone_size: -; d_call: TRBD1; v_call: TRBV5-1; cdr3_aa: CASSSQGAAEKLFF; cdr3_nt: TGCGCCAGCAGCAGCCAGGGGGCGGCTGAAAAACTGTTTTTT
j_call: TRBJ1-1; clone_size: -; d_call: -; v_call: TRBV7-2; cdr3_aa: CASSWPGASTEAFF; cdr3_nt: TGTGCCAGCAGCTGGCCTGGGGCAAGCACTGAAGCTTTCTTT
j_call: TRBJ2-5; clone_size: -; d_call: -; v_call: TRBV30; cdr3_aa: CAWSVNSKETQYF; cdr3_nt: TGTGCCTGGAGTGTAAACAGCAAAGAGACCCAGTACTTC
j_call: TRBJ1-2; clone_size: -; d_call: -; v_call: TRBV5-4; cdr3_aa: CASSSGLSAGYTF; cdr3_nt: TGTGCCAGCAGCTCAGGTCTCTCGGCTGGCTACACCTTC
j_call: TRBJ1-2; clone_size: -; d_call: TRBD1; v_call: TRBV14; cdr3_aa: CASSRMQGARGTYGYTF; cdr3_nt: TGTGCCAGCAGCCGGATGCAGGGGGCCCGAGGTACTTATGGCTACACCTTC
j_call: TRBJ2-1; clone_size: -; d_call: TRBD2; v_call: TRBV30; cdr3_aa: CAWIKGLAGYNEQFF; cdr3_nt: TGTGCCTGGATAAAGGGGCTAGCGGGGTACAATGAGCAGTTCTTC
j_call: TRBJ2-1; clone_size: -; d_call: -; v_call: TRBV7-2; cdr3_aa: CASSLGYKADEQFF; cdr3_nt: TGTGCCAGCAGCTTAGGGTACAAGGCGGATGAGCAGTTCTTC
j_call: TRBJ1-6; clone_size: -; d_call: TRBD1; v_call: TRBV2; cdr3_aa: CASADRGRNSPLHF; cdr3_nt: TGTGCCAGCGCCGACAGGGGGCGAAATTCACCCCTCCACTTT
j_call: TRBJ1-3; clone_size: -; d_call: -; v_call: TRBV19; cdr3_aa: CASSGEYSGNTIYF; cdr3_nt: TGTGCCAGTAGTGGGGAGTACTCTGGAAACACCATATATTTT
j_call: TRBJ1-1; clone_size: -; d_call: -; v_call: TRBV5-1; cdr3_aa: CASSLAGNLNTEAFF; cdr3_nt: TGCGCCAGCAGCTTGGCCGGGAATCTGAACACTGAAGCTTTCTTT
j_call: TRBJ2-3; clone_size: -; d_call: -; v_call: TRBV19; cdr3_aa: CASSITGGADTQYF; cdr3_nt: TGTGCCAGTAGTATTACAGGGGGGGCAGATACGCAGTATTTT
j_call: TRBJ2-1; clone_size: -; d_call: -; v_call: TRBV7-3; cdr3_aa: CASSLNRYNEQFF; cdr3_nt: TGTGCCAGCAGCTTAAACAGGTACAATGAGCAGTTCTTC
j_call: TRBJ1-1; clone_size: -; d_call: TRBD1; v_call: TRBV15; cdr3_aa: CATSRTRTGGNTEAFF; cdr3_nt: TGTGCCACCAGCAGAACCCGGACAGGGGGGAACACTGAAGCTTTCTTT
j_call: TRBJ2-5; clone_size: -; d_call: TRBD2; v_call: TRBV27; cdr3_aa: CASRRLAGPQYF; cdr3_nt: TGTGCCAGCAGGCGATTAGCGGGGCCCCAGTACTTC
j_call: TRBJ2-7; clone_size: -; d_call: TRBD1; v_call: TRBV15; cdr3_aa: CATSRGAGGYEQYF; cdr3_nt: TGTGCCACCAGCAGAGGCGCAGGGGGCTACGAGCAGTACTTC
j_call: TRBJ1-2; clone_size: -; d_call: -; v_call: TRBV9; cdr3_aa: CASSFDSQPYGYTF; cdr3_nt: TGTGCCAGCAGCTTCGACAGCCAACCCTATGGCTACACCTTC
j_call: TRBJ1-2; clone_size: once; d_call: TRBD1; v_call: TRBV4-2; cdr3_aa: CASSQDFRQGGGYTF; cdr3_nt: TGTGCCAGCAGCCAGGACTTCCGACAGGGGGGTGGCTACACCTTC
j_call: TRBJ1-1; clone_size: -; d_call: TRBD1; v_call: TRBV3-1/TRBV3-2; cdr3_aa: CASSQGTGGATEAFF; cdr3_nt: TGTGCCAGCAGCCAGGGAACAGGGGGCGCGACTGAAGCTTTCTTT
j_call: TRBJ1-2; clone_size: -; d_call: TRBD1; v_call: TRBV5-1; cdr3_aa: CASSYRQGANYGYTF; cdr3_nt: TGCGCCAGCAGCTATCGACAGGGGGCGAACTATGGCTACACCTTC